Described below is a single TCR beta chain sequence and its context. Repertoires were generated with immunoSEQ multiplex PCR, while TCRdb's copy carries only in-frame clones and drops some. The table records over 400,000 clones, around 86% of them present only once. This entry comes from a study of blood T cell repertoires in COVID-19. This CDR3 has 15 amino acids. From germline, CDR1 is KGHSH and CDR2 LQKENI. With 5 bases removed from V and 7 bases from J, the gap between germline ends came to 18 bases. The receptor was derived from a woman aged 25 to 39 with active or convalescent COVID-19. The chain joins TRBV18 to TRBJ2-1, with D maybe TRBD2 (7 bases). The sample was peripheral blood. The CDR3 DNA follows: TGTGCCAGCTCAGCAGTAGGGGGAGGGGAAAATGAGCAGTTCTTC. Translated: CASSAVGGGENEQFF.